The TCR beta chain under discussion was sequenced for a study of early T cells in non-severe SARS-CoV-2 infection. One entry per CDR3 protein results from TCRdb running MiXCR on the 5' RACE reads. The sample comprises about 64,000 distinct CDR3 sequences, roughly 12% of which are singletons, and around 1.4% rests with the top ten. CDR1 is SGHAT and CDR2 is FQNNGV in the germline V gene. V was cut by 5 bases and J by 1 base, with 21 bases left in between. The CDR3 spans 18 residues. The gene calls are TRBV11-2 and TRBJ2-1, with D possibly TRBD2 on 6 matching bases. This sequence originates from an adult who was a healthcare worker with PCR-confirmed SARS-CoV-2 infection or an uninfected control (not recorded which). Sequencing was performed on whole blood, taken at baseline. The CDR3 loop is CASSRIVREFRSYNEQFF. CDR3 sequence (DNA): TGTGCCAGCAGCCGAATCGTACGGGAGTTTAGGTCCTACAATGAGCAGTTCTTC.